This TCR beta chain was profiled in a study of T cell repertoires in cytomegalovirus infection. Study-wide background: Matching HLA type and CMV infection were both indicated by public TCR beta signatures.

There are many counts of this clonotype. Its antigen is not known. Study-level results: Carriers of CMV and the relevant HLA type were discriminated by public TCR beta frequency. In two of eight donors, the top clonotype was HLA-C-restricted CMV-specific.

CDR3 length: 15 amino acids. Germline V gene sequence: CDR1 SGHVS, CDR2 FNYEAQ. V lost 5 bases and J 4 bases, leaving 17 bases between the germline ends. TCRdb reprocessed the reads with MiXCR, giving one entry per CDR3 protein. This sample has 250,000 or so distinct CDR3 sequences, with about a sixth found just once. This sequence joins TRBV7-6 and TRBJ1-1; D is perhaps TRBD1 (6 bases). The sequence came from a human donor in good health (CMV status not recorded). Some clones in this sample may be carry-over from other donors' samples. The sequenced sample consisted of CD8+ T cells from PBMCs. CDR3 sequence: CASSVATGYITEAFF. In DNA, the CDR3 is TGTGCCAGCAGCGTGGCGACAGGCTATATCACTGAAGCTTTCTTT.